These 21 T cell receptor beta chains share one sample of origin, sequenced in a study of regulatory T cells in long-lasting Graves disease. Arm-PCR of CDR3 regions and iRepertoire HTBI primers were used to build TCR beta libraries. TCRdb analysed the multiplex PCR reads with MiXCR anew, one entry per CDR3 protein. Of around 450,000 distinct CDR3 sequences listed, about 17% are singletons. Time point noted: newly diagnosed GD, antithyroid drugs for less than 3 months. PBMCs provided the RNA from which the TCR library was made. This sample also appeared in a second study, on T cells in Graves' hyperthyroidism and ophthalmopathy.

This material consisted of peripheral blood mononuclear cells (PBMCs), taken at new diagnosis, from a patient treated with antithyroid drugs. The receptors stem from a man aged 35 to 55 with Graves disease.

This clonotype came up many times. V gene TRBV5-1 combines with J gene TRBJ1-1, with a possible D match to TRBD1 (5 bases). Trimming removed 4 bases at V and 8 bases at J, with 9 bases between. Germline V lookup: CDR1 SGHRS, CDR2 YFSETQ. This CDR3 region has 11 residues. CDR3 region: CASSGAVEAFF. Written as DNA, the CDR3 is TGCGCCAGCAGCGGGGCGGTGGAAGCTTTCTTT.

This clonotype has a count of ten or more. The rearrangement uses TRBV28 and TRBJ1-1; D gene ambiguous. This CDR3 has 11 residues. Trimming removed 6 bases from V and 0 bases from J, with 2 bases in between. From germline, CDR1 is MDHEN and CDR2 SYDVKM. This CDR3 reads CASRVNTEAFF. CDR3 coding DNA: TGTGCCAGCAGGGTGAACACTGAAGCTTTCTTT.

The chain uses TRBV9 and TRBJ2-2; no clear D gene. Looked up from germline, CDR1 is SGDLS and CDR2 is YYNGEE. The CDR3 spans 15 residues. V lost 0 bases to trimming and J lost 2 bases, with 8 bases between them. CDR3 residues: CASSVESSNTGELFF. The CDR3 bases are TGTGCCAGCAGCGTAGAAAGCTCCAACACCGGGGAGCTGTTTTTT.

This chain connects TRBV6-2 or TRBV6-3 to TRBJ2-3; D gene ambiguous. Germline assignment: CDR1 MNHEY and CDR2 SVGEGT. The CDR3 loop spans 13 amino acids. Trimming took 6 bases from V and 9 from J, leaving 16 bases between them. CDR3 amino acids: CASRPGQAKTQYF. For the CDR3, the DNA is TGTGCCAGCAGACCCGGCCAAGCAAAGACGCAGTATTTT.

This clonotype was detected ten times or more. The V call is TRBV6-1, the J call TRBJ2-2, with no clear D. Deletions cut 6 bases from V and 2 bases from J, with 1 base between. CDR1 is MNHNS and CDR2 is SASEGT in the germline V gene. The CDR3 extends over 11 amino acids. In DNA form, the CDR3 reads TGTGCCAGCAGCAACACCGGGGAGCTGTTTTTT. This gives the protein CASSNTGELFF.

This clonotype was counted only a few times. V gene TRBV19 combines with J gene TRBJ2-2; the D gene is possibly TRBD1 (6 bases). This CDR3 contains 16 residues. The V and J ends lost 1 base and 2 bases respectively, with 11 bases between them. The germline V gene has CDR1 LNHDA and CDR2 SQIVND (reference sequence). CDR3 in DNA: TGTGCCAGTAGTATAGTGCAGGGGTCTAACACCGGGGAGCTGTTTTTT. Amino acid sequence: CASSIVQGSNTGELFF.

This clonotype was recorded once. The chain is built from TRBV6-1 and TRBJ2-1, with TRBD2 matching over 9 bases. V trimming: 6 bases; J trimming: 4 bases; junction bases outside the gene matches: 16. This CDR3 spans 18 amino acids. CDR1 is MNHNS and CDR2 is SASEGT in the germline V gene. The CDR3 DNA sequence: TGTGCCAGCAGGCCCCGGCTGTCTAGCGGGGCCTCATACAATGAGCAGTTCTTC. Amino acids: CASRPRLSSGASYNEQFF.

This clonotype was recorded many times. The junction shows a germline mismatch at one end, possibly a read error. The rearrangement links TRBV5-1 to TRBJ1-1, with 10 nucleotides matching TRBD1. CDR1 is SGHRS and CDR2 is YFSETQ in the germline V gene. CDR3 length: 14 residues. The CDR3 DNA sequence: TGTGCCAGCAGCCCCCGGACAGGGGGCACTGAAGCTTTCTTT. This gives the protein CASSPRTGGTEAFF.

This clonotype was found many times. The chain has TRBV11-3 and TRBJ2-7; possibly TRBD1 for D (6 bases). Trimming stripped 0 bases from V and 10 bases from J, with 10 bases between. The germline CDR1 and CDR2 sequences are SGHNT and YENEEA. This CDR3 is built from 12 residues. The CDR3 DNA follows: TGTGCCAGCAGCTTAGAGGGGGCAGATCAGTACTTC. This gives the protein CASSLEGADQYF.

This clonotype has a handful of counts. The J gene is TRBJ2-3, the V gene TRBV3-1, with 13 bases lining up with TRBD2. Unmatched junction bases numbered 7, after V lost 4 bases and J lost 0 bases. Germline V gives CDR1 LGHDT, CDR2 YNNKEL (reference sequence). CDR3 size: 18 residues. CDR3: CASSPRLAGGYSTDTQYF. The CDR3, as DNA: TGTGCCAGCAGCCCCCGACTAGCGGGAGGATATAGCACAGATACGCAGTATTTT.

This clonotype was observed a handful of times. This chain uses TRBV6-5 with TRBJ1-1; no definite D call. This CDR3 has 15 amino acids. V lost 0 bases, J lost 0 bases, and 8 bases lay in between. Germline values: CDR1 MNHEY, CDR2 SVGAGI. This CDR3 reads CASSYSGSMNTEAFF. For the CDR3, the DNA is TGTGCCAGCAGTTACTCTGGGAGCATGAACACTGAAGCTTTCTTT.

This clonotype was seen a few times. V and J are TRBV5-1 and TRBJ1-4; D gene ambiguous. The CDR3 has 15 amino acids. The germline V gene encodes CDR1 SGHRS and CDR2 YFSETQ. V lost 4 bases and J 0 bases, leaving 10 bases between the germline ends. The CDR3 region has the DNA TGCGCCAGCAGCCGACGATCAGCAACTAATGAAAAACTGTTTTTT. Its protein is CASSRRSATNEKLFF.

This clonotype was seen just once. A far larger clone is one nucleotide away, so this likely arose from a read error. The rearrangement joins TRBV7-8 to TRBJ2-6; D possibly matches TRBD1 or TRBD2 (7 bases each). The CDR3 loop spans 18 amino acids. Germline V gene sequence: CDR1 SGHVS, CDR2 FQNEAQ. The CDR3 bases are TGTGCCAGCAGCTTACTTTCAGGGAGGGGGCTGGGGGCCAACGTCCTGGCTTTC. This codes for CASSLLSGRGLGANVLAF.

This clonotype occurred many times. The rearrangement links TRBV2 to TRBJ2-5; D gene unclear. The V end was cut by 4 bases, the J end by 4 bases, with 7 bases between. The CDR3 runs to 12 residues. Germline V CDR1 and CDR2: SNHLY, FYNNEI. CDR3 amino acids: CASSGTPETQYF. The CDR3 nucleotides are TGTGCCAGCAGTGGGACCCCAGAGACCCAGTACTTC.

This clonotype was seen ten or more times. V usage is TRBV7-8 and J usage is TRBJ1-2; 7 bases align to TRBD1. Germline V gene data show CDR1 as SGHVS and CDR2 as FQNEAQ. The CDR3 loop spans 16 amino acids. Losses at the gene ends were 1 base for V and 2 bases for J; bases not matched to a gene: 7. The CDR3 DNA sequence: TGTGCCAGCAGCTTAGGGGTGGGACAGATGAACTATGGCTACACCTTC. It yields the protein CASSLGVGQMNYGYTF.

V is TRBV4-1 and J is TRBJ2-1; D gene ambiguous. V lost 1 base to trimming and J lost 7 bases, with 8 bases between them. Germline V lookup: CDR1 MGHRA, CDR2 YSYEKL. The CDR3 is 13 residues long. This CDR3 reads CASSQAERNEQFF. CDR3 nucleotide sequence: TGCGCCAGCAGCCAAGCGGAAAGGAATGAGCAGTTCTTC.

This rearrangement joins TRBV5-1 to TRBJ1-1; unclear D gene. Germline assignment: CDR1 SGHRS and CDR2 YFSETQ. The CDR3 sequence is 12 residues long. V lost 7 bases and J lost 0, with 7 bases in between. The CDR3 region has the DNA TGCGCCAGCGGGAGTATGAACACTGAAGCTTTCTTT. This encodes CASGSMNTEAFF.

This clonotype appeared once. A much larger clone lies a single base off, so this may be a read error. CDR3 DNA sequence: TGTGCCAGCAGTTTCCCTCATCAGCCCCAGCATTTT. Translating gives CASSFPHQPQHF. The chain recombines TRBV12-3 or TRBV12-4 with TRBJ1-5; D unresolved. The CDR3 sequence is 12 residues long. The V end lost 3 bases, the J end lost 5 bases, and 5 bases lay between the germline ends.

The chain employs TRBV6-1 and TRBJ2-7; tentative D call: TRBD2 (6 bases). V was shortened by 5 bases and J by 3 bases, with 20 bases between the two germline ends. The CDR3 totals 16 residues. The V gene's germline CDR1 is MNHNS and CDR2 SASEGT. CDR3: CASSRGLVPSFYEQYF. The CDR3 nucleotides are TGTGCCAGCAGTCGGGGGTTAGTGCCGTCGTTCTACGAGCAGTACTTC.

This clonotype was recorded at least ten times. This CDR3 reads CASSQGDVYLSSGNTIYF. CDR3 sequence (DNA): TGTGCCAGCAGCCAAGGGGACGTTTACCTTAGCTCTGGAAACACCATATATTTT. The chain has TRBV3-1 and TRBJ1-3, with D possibly matching TRBD1 (5 bases). This CDR3 comprises 18 residues. V dropped 1 base and J dropped 0 bases, with 16 bases sitting between them. The germline V gene has CDR1 LGHDT and CDR2 YNNKEL (reference sequence).

This clonotype has a single count. This may be a read error: a much more frequent sequence differs by one nucleotide. CDR3 bases: TGTGCCGGCTCGAACCGGGACGGTAATGAAAAACTGTTTTTT. This encodes CAGSNRDGNEKLFF. The chain carries TRBV18 and TRBJ1-4; tentatively, D is TRBD1 (5 bases). From germline, CDR1 is KGHSH and CDR2 LQKENI. The CDR3 has 14 residues.